Given below is one T cell receptor (beta chain) in context. Its target is not known. The entry originates in a study of cytomegalovirus exposure and HLA in healthy donors. Findings of the study overall: Per a prior analysis, the majority of TCR beta V segments were productive roughly 87% or roughly 30% of the time.

There are 15 residues in the CDR3. The junction had 4 bases not matched to a gene; V was cut back by 2 bases and J by 8 bases. Germline-derived CDR1 and CDR2 are SGHTA and FQGTGA. The PCR made use of 60 Vbeta and 13 Jbeta primers. Clones were sequenced by immunoSEQ multiplex PCR, and TCRdb holds only the in-frame ones, with some missing. Here the sample spans over 30,000 clones, approximately 67% being singletons. The chain is built from TRBV7-3 and TRBJ1-6; 9 bases are shared with TRBD1. The sample consisted of PBMCs. The source is a man aged 40-49 years in good health and CMV-seropositive. The CDR3 region is CASSLGTGSYSPLHF. The CDR3, as DNA: TGTGCCAGCAGCTTAGGGACAGGGAGTTATTCACCCCTCCACTTT.